This passage covers 15 T cell receptor beta chains from one sample sequenced in a study of T cell responses to AZD1222 COVID-19 vaccine. The table came from immunoSEQ multiplex PCR; TCRdb's copy has only in-frame clones and leaves some out. Of about 97,000 clones in the sample, around 87% were seen once. The specimen was peripheral blood, collected 28 days after the second AZD1222 dose. The receptors come from an adult who received the AZD1222 COVID-19 vaccine.

The chain has TRBV5-1 and TRBJ2-3, with TRBD2 identical over 12 bases. Germline lookup yields CDR1 SGHRS and CDR2 YFSETQ. V was pared by 0 bases and J by 6 bases, with 11 bases of the junction left unmatched. This CDR3 region has 18 residues. The CDR3 nucleotides are TGCGCCAGCAGCTTGGCGTCTAGCGGGGGGGCCCTATCGGATACGCAGTATTTT. Protein: CASSLASSGGALSDTQYF.

The rearrangement links TRBV2 to TRBJ2-4, with D possibly matching TRBD2 (5 bases). The V gene lost 1 base and the J gene lost 0 bases, with 7 bases spanning the gap. CDR1 is SNHLY, CDR2 FYNNEI, per germline. This CDR3 region has 15 residues. The CDR3 DNA reads as TGTGCCAGCAGTGAAGGACTACTAGCCAAAAACATTCAGTACTTC. As protein: CASSEGLLAKNIQYF.

The chain joins TRBV2 to TRBJ2-6; 7 nucleotides line up with TRBD2. Germline CDR1 SNHLY, CDR2 FYNNEI. CDR3 length equals 18 residues. V was pared by 0 bases and J by 1 base, with 6 bases of the junction left unmatched. The CDR3 sequence: CASSEALGGGSGANVLTF. CDR3 DNA: TGTGCCAGCAGTGAAGCGCTTGGGGGAGGGTCTGGGGCCAACGTCCTGACTTTC.

The chain employs TRBV3-1 (or the pseudogene TRBV3-2) and TRBJ1-3, with 7 bases identical to TRBD1. CDR1 is LGHDT and CDR2 is YNNKEL in the germline V gene (reference sequence). This CDR3 comprises 15 residues. With V trimmed by 4 bases and J by 8 bases, 11 bases remained unmatched. This CDR3 reads CASSPGTAQSYTIYF. CDR3 in DNA: TGTGCCAGCAGCCCCGGGACAGCGCAGAGTTACACCATATATTTT.

In its sample, this clone was seen many times. Other DNA sequences in the sample encode the same CDR3. The V call is TRBV19, the J call TRBJ1-2; no reliable D call. The CDR3 sequence is 12 residues long. V was shortened by 4 bases and J by 3 bases, with 6 bases between the two germline ends. Germline-derived CDR1 and CDR2 are LNHDA and SQIVND (reference sequence). In DNA, the CDR3 is TGTGCCAGTAGTAGGAGGGACTATGGCTACACCTTC. It translates to CASSRRDYGYTF.

The chain links TRBV29-1 to TRBJ1-4; 7 nucleotides agree with TRBD1. V gave up 6 bases and J gave up 7 bases; unmatched junction bases: 11. CDR1 and CDR2 (germline): SQVTM, ANQGSEA. The CDR3 sequence is 14 residues long. The DNA for the CDR3 is TGCAGCGTCAGCCGGACAGGTTCGAGTGAAAAACTGTTTTTT. Its protein product is CSVSRTGSSEKLFF.

V and J are TRBV20-1 and TRBJ2-5; either TRBD1 or TRBD2 may fit D (5 bases each). Deletions cut 5 bases from V and 10 bases from J, with 14 bases between. The CDR3 extends over 11 amino acids. Looked up from germline, CDR1 is DFQATT and CDR2 is SNEGSKA (reference sequence). The CDR3 protein is CSAPGPGRQYF. DNA of the CDR3: TGCAGTGCTCCGGGGCCAGGACGCCAGTACTTC.

The chain joins TRBV28 to TRBJ2-1, with D unresolved. Trimming took 6 bases from V and 5 from J, leaving 5 bases between them. Looked up from germline, CDR1 is MDHEN and CDR2 is SYDVKM. The CDR3 extends over 11 amino acids. CDR3 loop: CASSSNNEQFF. The CDR3 DNA follows: TGTGCCAGCAGCTCAAACAATGAGCAGTTCTTC. Full variable domain (rest looked up from reference TRBV28 and TRBJ2-1): DVKVTQSSRYLVKRTGEKVFLECVQDMDHENMFWYRQDPGLGLRLIYFSYDVKMKEKGDIPEGYSVSREKKERFSLILESASTNQTSMYLCASSSNNEQFFGPGTRLTVL.

This chain links TRBV9 with TRBJ2-2; 9 bases map to TRBD1. In germline, CDR1 is SGDLS, CDR2 YYNGEE. V was pared by 4 bases and J by 5 bases, with 9 bases of the junction left unmatched. The CDR3 sequence is 16 residues long. The CDR3 here is CASSLAGTGLTGELFF. DNA for the CDR3: TGTGCCAGCAGCTTAGCAGGGACAGGGTTAACCGGGGAGCTGTTTTTT.

The chain links TRBV28 to TRBJ2-7, with TRBD2 matching over 7 bases. Losses at the gene ends were 6 bases for V and 7 bases for J; bases not matched to a gene: 15. Germline loops: CDR1 MDHEN, CDR2 SYDVKM. The CDR3 length is 15 residues. The CDR3 region has the DNA TGTGCCAGCAGACCCGCAGGTGGGAGCGGGGTGGAGCAGTACTTC. It encodes CASRPAGGSGVEQYF. Supplemented by reference TRBV28 and TRBJ2-7, the full variable domain reads DVKVTQSSRYLVKRTGEKVFLECVQDMDHENMFWYRQDPGLGLRLIYFSYDVKMKEKGDIPEGYSVSREKKERFSLILESASTNQTSMYLCASRPAGGSGVEQYFGPGTRLTVT.

This chain joins TRBV11-1 and TRBJ2-1; the D is unclear. The CDR3 loop spans 15 amino acids. Looked up from germline, CDR1 is SGHAT and CDR2 is FQDESV (reference sequence). Trimming removed 4 bases from V and 2 bases from J, with 12 bases in between. The CDR3 spells CASSSSDSTYNEQFF. The CDR3 DNA follows: TGTGCCAGCAGCTCCAGCGATTCTACCTACAATGAGCAGTTCTTC.

The chain carries TRBV11-2 and TRBJ2-2, with unresolved D. V was shortened by 5 bases and J by 1 base, with 8 bases between the two germline ends. There are 14 residues in the CDR3. CDR1 and CDR2 (germline): SGHAT, FQNNGV. In DNA form, the CDR3 reads TGTGCCAGCAGCCCTGGAGTGAACACCGGGGAGCTGTTTTTT. Protein product: CASSPGVNTGELFF.

This chain uses TRBV18 with TRBJ1-6; D is uncertain. The germline CDR1 and CDR2 sequences are KGHSH and LQKENI. V lost 5 bases and J 7 bases, leaving 9 bases between the germline ends. CDR3 size: 13 residues. CDR3 region: CASSINKNSPLHF. The CDR3 coding sequence is TGTGCCAGCTCAATTAATAAGAATTCACCCCTCCACTTT.

The J gene is TRBJ1-2, the V gene TRBV18; D is ambiguous. The germline gives CDR1 KGHSH, CDR2 LQKENI. This CDR3 region has 16 residues. V lost 6 bases, J lost 1 base, and 18 bases lay in between. The CDR3 loop reads CASSPLQDVNNYGYTF. The CDR3, as DNA: TGTGCCAGCTCCCCCCTCCAGGACGTCAATAACTATGGCTACACCTTC.

This chain links TRBV12-3 or TRBV12-4 with TRBJ2-7, with D perhaps matching TRBD2 (6 bases). Trimming pared 7 bases from V and 6 bases from J, leaving 16 bases between. The CDR3 is made up of 13 amino acids. The CDR3 loop reads CASTRRVGGEQYF. CDR3 DNA: TGTGCCAGCACGAGAAGGGTGGGAGGCGAGCAGTACTTC.